This TCR beta chain was profiled in a study of blood T cell repertoires in COVID-19. V lost 5 bases, J lost 7 bases, and 9 bases stayed unmatched. The germline CDR1 and CDR2 sequences are SGHTA and FQGNSA. The CDR3 contains 14 residues. TCRdb's table, derived via immunoSEQ multiplex PCR, lists solely in-frame clones and lacks some. The table lists approximately 290,000 clones, 80% to 90% of them singletons. This clone has only one observation. The genes are TRBV7-2 and TRBJ2-7; 9 positions agree with TRBD2. This receptor was identified in a woman aged 30 to 39 who had recovered from COVID-19. The sample consisted of PBMCs or T cells enriched from blood (not recorded which). CDR3 DNA sequence: TGTGCCAGCAGCCTTAGCGGGAGAGTATCTGAGCAGTACTTC. This gives the protein CASSLSGRVSEQYF.